This paragraph covers one TCR beta chain sequence. Germline-derived CDR1 and CDR2 are MDHEN and SYDVKM. V dropped 6 bases and J dropped 0; count of bases not matched to a gene: 5. The CDR3 has 15 residues. The data were taken from a study of blood T cell repertoires in COVID-19. About the research overall: Italy, Spain and the United States were the sources of the convalescent and acute COVID-19 samples. T cells, B-cell-depleted T cells, or PBMCs supplied cDNA or gDNA.

Source study methods: Reference gene primer amplification gave nucleated cell count estimates. Clones were read by immunoSEQ multiplex PCR, and TCRdb kept only the in-frame ones, dropping some. V, J and clone size are those of that table, while D and trimming were read from the DNA. This table holds approximately 160,000 clones, about 88% found once. Sequencing was performed on peripheral blood. The source is a woman older than 75 with acute or convalescent COVID-19. The chain uses TRBV28 and TRBJ2-5, with 9 positions matching TRBD1. DNA of the CDR3: TGTGCCAGCAGGACAGGGGGGCCCTACCAAGAGACCCAGTACTTC. It is translated as CASRTGGPYQETQYF.